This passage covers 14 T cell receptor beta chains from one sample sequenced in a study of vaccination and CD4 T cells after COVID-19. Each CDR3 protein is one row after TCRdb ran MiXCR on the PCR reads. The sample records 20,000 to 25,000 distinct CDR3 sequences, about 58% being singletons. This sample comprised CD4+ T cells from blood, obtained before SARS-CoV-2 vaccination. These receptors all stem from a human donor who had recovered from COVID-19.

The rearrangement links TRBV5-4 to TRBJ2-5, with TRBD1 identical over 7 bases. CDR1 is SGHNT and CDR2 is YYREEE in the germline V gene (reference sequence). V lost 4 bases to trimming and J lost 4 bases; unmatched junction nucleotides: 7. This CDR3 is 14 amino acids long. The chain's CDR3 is CASSNPTGLETQYF. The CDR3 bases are TGTGCCAGCAGCAACCCGACAGGGTTAGAGACCCAGTACTTC.

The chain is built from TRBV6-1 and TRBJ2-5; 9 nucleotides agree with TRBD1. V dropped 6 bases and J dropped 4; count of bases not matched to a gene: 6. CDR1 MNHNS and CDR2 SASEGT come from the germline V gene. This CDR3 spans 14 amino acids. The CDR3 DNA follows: TGTGCCAGCAGGATAACAGGGGGCGCAGAGACCCAGTACTTC. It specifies CASRITGGAETQYF.

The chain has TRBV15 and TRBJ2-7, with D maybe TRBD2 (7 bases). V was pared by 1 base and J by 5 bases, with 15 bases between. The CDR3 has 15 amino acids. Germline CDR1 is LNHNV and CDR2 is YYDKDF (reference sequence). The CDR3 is CATSRGEGDVDEQYF. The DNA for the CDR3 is TGTGCCACCAGCAGAGGGGAGGGGGATGTGGACGAGCAGTACTTC. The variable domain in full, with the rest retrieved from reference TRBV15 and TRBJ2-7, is DAMVIQNPRYQVTQFGKPVTLSCSQTLNHNVMYWYQQKSSQAPKLLFHYYDKDFNNEADTPDNFQSRRPNTSFCFLDIRSPGLGDTAMYLCATSRGEGDVDEQYFGPGTRLTVT.

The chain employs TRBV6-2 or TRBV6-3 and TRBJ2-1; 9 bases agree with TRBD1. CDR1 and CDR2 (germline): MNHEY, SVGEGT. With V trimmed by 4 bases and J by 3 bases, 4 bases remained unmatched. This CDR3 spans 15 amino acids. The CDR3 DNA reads TGTGCCAGCAGTTTGACAGGGGGAAACTACAATGAGCAGTTCTTC. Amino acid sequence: CASSLTGGNYNEQFF.

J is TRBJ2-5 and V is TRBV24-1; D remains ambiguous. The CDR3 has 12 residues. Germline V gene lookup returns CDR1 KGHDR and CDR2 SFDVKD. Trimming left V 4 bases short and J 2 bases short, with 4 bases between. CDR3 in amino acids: CATSDHQETQYF. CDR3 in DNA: TGTGCCACCAGTGACCATCAAGAGACCCAGTACTTC.

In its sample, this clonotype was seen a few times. For the CDR3, the DNA is TGCAGTGCTAGAGATAAACTACAGGGTTGGGCCGGGGAGCTGTTTTTT. This encodes CSARDKLQGWAGELFF. The V gene is TRBV20-1, the J gene TRBJ2-2; perhaps TRBD1 as D (6 bases). The CDR3 covers 16 residues. V was clipped by 0 bases and J by 6 bases, with 17 bases between them. CDR1 is DFQATT and CDR2 is SNEGSKA in the germline V gene (reference sequence).

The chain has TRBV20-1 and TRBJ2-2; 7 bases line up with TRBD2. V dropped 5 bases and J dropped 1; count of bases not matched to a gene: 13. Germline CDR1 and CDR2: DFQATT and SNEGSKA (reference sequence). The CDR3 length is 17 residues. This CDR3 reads CSAPPSGGRGNTGELFF. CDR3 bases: TGCAGTGCTCCGCCCTCTGGCGGGAGAGGGAACACCGGGGAGCTGTTTTTT.

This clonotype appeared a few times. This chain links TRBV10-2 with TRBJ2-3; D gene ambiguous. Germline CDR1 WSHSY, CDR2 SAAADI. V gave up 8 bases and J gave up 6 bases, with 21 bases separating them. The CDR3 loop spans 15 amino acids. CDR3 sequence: CASRPPGSRADTQYF. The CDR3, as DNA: TGCGCCAGCCGTCCCCCTGGTAGCCGCGCGGATACGCAGTATTTT.

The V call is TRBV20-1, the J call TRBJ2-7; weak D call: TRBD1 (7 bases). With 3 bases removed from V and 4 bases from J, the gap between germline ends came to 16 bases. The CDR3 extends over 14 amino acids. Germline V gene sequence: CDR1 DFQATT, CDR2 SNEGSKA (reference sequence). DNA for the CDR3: TGCAGTGCTAGCCGACAGGGAGGCCTATACGAGCAGTACTTC. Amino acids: CSASRQGGLYEQYF.

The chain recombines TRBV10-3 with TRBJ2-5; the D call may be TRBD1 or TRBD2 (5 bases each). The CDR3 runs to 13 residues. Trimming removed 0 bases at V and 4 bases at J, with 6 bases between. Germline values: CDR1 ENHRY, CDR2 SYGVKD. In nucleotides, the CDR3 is TGTGCCATCAGTGAGTCTGGGGGAGAGACCCAGTACTTC. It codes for CAISESGGETQYF.

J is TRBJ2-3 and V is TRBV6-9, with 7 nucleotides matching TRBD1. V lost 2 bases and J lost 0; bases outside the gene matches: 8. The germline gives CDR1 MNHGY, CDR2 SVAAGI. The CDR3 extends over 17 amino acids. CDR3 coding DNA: TGTGCCAGCAGTTATCGGCGACAGGGATTGAGCACAGATACGCAGTATTTT. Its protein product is CASSYRRQGLSTDTQYF.

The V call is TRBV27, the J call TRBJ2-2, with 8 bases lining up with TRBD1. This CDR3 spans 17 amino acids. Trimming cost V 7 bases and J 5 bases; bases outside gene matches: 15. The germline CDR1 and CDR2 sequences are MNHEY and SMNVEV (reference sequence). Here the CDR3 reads CASTPLGGQGKTGELFF. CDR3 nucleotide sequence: TGTGCCAGCACCCCTTTGGGAGGACAGGGAAAAACCGGGGAGCTGTTTTTT.

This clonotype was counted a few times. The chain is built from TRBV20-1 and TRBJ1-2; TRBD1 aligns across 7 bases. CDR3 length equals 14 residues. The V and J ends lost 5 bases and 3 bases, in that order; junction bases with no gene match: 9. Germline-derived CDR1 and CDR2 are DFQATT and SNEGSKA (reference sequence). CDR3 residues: CSASKGAADYGYTF. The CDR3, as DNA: TGCAGTGCTTCCAAGGGGGCAGCGGACTATGGCTACACCTTC.

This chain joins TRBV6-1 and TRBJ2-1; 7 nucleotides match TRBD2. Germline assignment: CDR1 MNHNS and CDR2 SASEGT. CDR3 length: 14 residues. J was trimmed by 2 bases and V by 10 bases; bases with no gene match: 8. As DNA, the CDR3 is TGTGCCACCTGGACTAGTTACGCCTACAATGAGCAGTTCTTC. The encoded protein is CATWTSYAYNEQFF.